Listed here is a single T cell receptor beta chain. The target antigen is unknown. V lost 5 bases to trimming and J lost 8 bases; unmatched junction nucleotides: 13. The CDR3 runs 16 residues. Looked up from germline, CDR1 is ENHRY and CDR2 is SYGVKD. Separate cDNA molecules each had unique molecular identifiers attached to them. In TCRdb, the 5' RACE reads were re-called with MiXCR into one record per CDR3 protein. Among some 90,000 distinct CDR3 sequences listed, about 16% were seen once. This sample is drawn from a study of early T cells in non-severe SARS-CoV-2 infection. Study overall: Alpha and beta chains were unpaired, from unsorted whole-blood bulk RNA.

Whole-study results and caveats: Lookups in VDJdb leaned toward anti-spike CD8 responses and missed private and CD4 specificities.

This chain uses TRBV10-3 with TRBJ2-1; 9 bases are a match to TRBD2. The receptor's source is an adult who was a healthcare worker with PCR-confirmed SARS-CoV-2 infection or an uninfected control (not recorded which). The sample comprised whole blood. DNA for the CDR3: TGTGCCATCAGTACAAGGCGGGAGGGCCTCTCGGATGAGCAGTTCTTC. It specifies CAISTRREGLSDEQFF.